This paragraph covers one TCR beta chain sequence. CDR3 size: 16 residues. Germline V gene sequence: CDR1 SGHAT, CDR2 FQNNGV. V dropped 0 bases and J dropped 4 bases, with 15 bases sitting between them. The data stem from a study of control samples from healthy donors and cancer patients. Data came from immunoSEQ multiplex PCR; TCRdb stores just in-frame clones and leaves some out. This repertoire shows 100,000 to 150,000 clones, 80% to 95% found once; its top ten account for over 0.5%. This receptor was taken from a man older than 75 with head and neck cancer. Material: PBMCs. J is TRBJ1-1 and V is TRBV11-2; D remains ambiguous. Here the CDR3 DNA reads TGTGCCAGCAGCTTAGATCGGGCGGGGTTGGGCACTGAAGCTTTCTTT. Translated, it gives CASSLDRAGLGTEAFF.